The source of this T cell receptor beta chain is a study of T-cell reconstitution after alpha-beta-depleted transplantation in children. Unique molecular identifiers tagged the TCRbeta library. TCRdb fed the PCR reads into MiXCR, producing one record per CDR3 protein. This table holds 400,000 to 450,000 distinct CDR3 sequences, 43% found once. The length of the CDR3 is 14 residues. V was clipped by 6 bases and J by 1 base, with 9 bases between them. This clonotype occurred many times. The chain links TRBV12-3 or TRBV12-4 to TRBJ2-2, with D possibly TRBD2 on 5 matching bases. This sequence was found in a girl aged 2-10 years with aplastic anemia, due to receive a stem cell transplant. The sample was PBMCs, taken before TCRalphabeta/CD19-depleted stem cell transplant. CDR3 in DNA: TGTGCCAGCAGACAAAGCGGGAACACCGGGGAGCTGTTTTTT. It encodes CASRQSGNTGELFF.